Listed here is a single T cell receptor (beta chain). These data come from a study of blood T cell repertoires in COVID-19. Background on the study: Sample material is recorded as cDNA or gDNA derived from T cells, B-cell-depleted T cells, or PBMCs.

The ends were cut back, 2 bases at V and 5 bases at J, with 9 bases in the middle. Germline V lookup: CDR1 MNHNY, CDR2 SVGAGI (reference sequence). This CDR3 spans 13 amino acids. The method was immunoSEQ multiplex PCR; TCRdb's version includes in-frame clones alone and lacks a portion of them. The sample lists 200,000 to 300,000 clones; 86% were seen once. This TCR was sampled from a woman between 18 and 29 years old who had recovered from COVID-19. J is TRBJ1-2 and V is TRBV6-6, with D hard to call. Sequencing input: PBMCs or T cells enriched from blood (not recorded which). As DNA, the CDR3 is TGTGCCAGCAGTTACCTTGAAACATATGGCTACACCTTC. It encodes CASSYLETYGYTF.